This T cell receptor (beta chain) comes out of a study of CD4 T cells in relation to SARS-CoV-2 and coronaviruses. Unexposed donor CD4+ T cells date from about 2010-2019, before the COVID-19 pandemic. General study results and limits: Monoreactive clones expanded significantly more to SARS-CoV-2 than crossreactive clones did. No donor gave both pre-pandemic and post-infection samples. Crossreactivity was assessed only for spike protein, not other viral proteins.

For this clone: Its matching antigen is unknown.

Deep TCR-beta sequencing used DNA from uncultured naive and memory CD4+ T cells. The method was immunoSEQ multiplex PCR; TCRdb's version includes in-frame clones alone and lacks a portion of them. The table records around 70,000 clones, about nine tenths of them present only once. V shed 4 bases and J 8 bases; nucleotides not matched to a gene: 11. The germline V gene encodes CDR1 SGHTA and CDR2 FQGNSA. This CDR3 has 14 residues. The sequence derives from a human donor in good health. Sequences were obtained from memory CD4+ T cells from PBMCs. The chain employs TRBV7-2 and TRBJ2-7; 7 bases align to TRBD1. CDR3: CASSSLNTGVKQYF. Written as DNA, the CDR3 is TGTGCCAGCAGCTCTCTAAACACAGGGGTCAAGCAGTACTTC.